Listed below are T cell receptor beta chains from one sample, sequenced in a study of blood T cell repertoires in COVID-19. TCRdb keeps only in-frame clones here, not all; method: immunoSEQ multiplex PCR. The repertoire holds 70,000 to 100,000 clones, with about 88% as singletons. The sample comprised peripheral blood. These receptors were collected from a human donor in a cohort sampled during active COVID-19. Each CDR3 is given with its conserved first and last residue. Each record gives: V gene, clone size, J gene, D gene, CDR3 protein, CDR3 DNA. D genes are given only for firm matches. Not all rows give a size; the values are once, few, many and, for expanded clones, a class.

TRBV7-3	-	TRBJ2-5	TRBD2	CASSFNSGGEETQYF	TGTGCCAGCAGCTTTAATAGCGGGGGGGAAGAGACCCAGTACTTC
TRBV19	-	TRBJ2-3	TRBD2	CASSTSGTMIPSTDTQYF	TGTGCCAGTTCCACTAGCGGGACAATGATCCCTAGCACAGATACGCAGTATTTT
TRBV18	-	TRBJ2-2	-	CASSRAQGPTGELFF	TGTGCCAGCTCACGAGCCCAGGGCCCCACCGGGGAGCTGTTTTTT
TRBV6-5	-	TRBJ1-5	TRBD1	CAGSTGGWQPQHF	TGTGCCGGGAGCACAGGGGGCTGGCAGCCCCAGCATTTT
TRBV5-1	-	TRBJ2-1	-	CASSPAWGQVNEQFF	TGCGCCAGCAGCCCGGCTTGGGGGCAGGTCAATGAGCAGTTCTTC
TRBV5-4	-	TRBJ2-1	TRBD1	CASSFGQGPYNEQFF	TGTGCCAGCAGCTTCGGACAGGGCCCCTACAATGAGCAGTTCTTC
TRBV2	-	TRBJ2-5	-	CASSGAGAETQYF	TGTGCCAGCAGTGGAGCAGGGGCTGAGACCCAGTACTTC
TRBV2	-	TRBJ2-2	-	CASTEGTYDTGELFF	TGTGCCAGCACTGAAGGGACATACGACACCGGGGAGCTGTTTTTT
TRBV7-9	-	TRBJ2-7	TRBD1	CASSRLGTGRTYEQYF	TGTGCCAGCAGCCGACTGGGGACAGGGAGGACCTACGAGCAGTACTTC
TRBV5-1	-	TRBJ1-5	TRBD1	CASSLEGARNQPQHF	TGCGCCAGCAGCTTGGAGGGGGCGAGAAATCAGCCCCAGCATTTT
TRBV12-5	once	TRBJ1-1	-	CASGSYTTEAFF	TGTGCTAGTGGGTCATACACAACTGAAGCTTTCTTT
TRBV6-1	few	TRBJ1-4	TRBD1	CASSALPGGTSNEKLFF	TGTGCCAGCAGTGCTCTCCCAGGGGGGACCTCTAATGAAAAACTGTTTTTT
TRBV9	once	TRBJ2-5	-	CASSVGWGSDQETQYF	TGTGCCAGCAGCGTAGGGTGGGGTAGCGACCAAGAGACCCAGTACTTC
TRBV7-8	-	TRBJ1-1	-	CASSAGNWDEAFF	TGTGCCAGCAGCGCGGGAAATTGGGATGAAGCTTTCTTT
TRBV18	-	TRBJ2-1	-	CASSPRRPTYNEQFF	TGTGCCAGCTCACCACGGAGGCCCACCTACAATGAGCAGTTCTTC
TRBV27	-	TRBJ1-4	-	CASSQTPRGLLFF	TGTGCCAGCAGTCAAACCCCCCGGGGACTACTGTTTTTT
TRBV4-2	-	TRBJ1-4	TRBD1	CASSQVGTDATNEKLFF	TGTGCCAGCAGCCAAGTGGGGACAGATGCAACTAATGAAAAACTGTTTTTT
TRBV19	once	TRBJ1-3	TRBD1	CASSISGQGFLSGNTIYF	TGTGCCAGTAGTATATCGGGACAGGGGTTTTTATCTGGAAACACCATATATTTT
TRBV19	few	TRBJ2-2	-	CASSLQGNTGELFF	TGTGCCAGTAGTCTTCAGGGGAACACCGGGGAGCTGTTTTTT
TRBV5-5	-	TRBJ1-4	-	CASSLFLTGEKLFF	TGTGCCAGCAGCTTGTTTTTAACAGGGGAAAAACTGTTTTTT
TRBV7-9	-	TRBJ2-5	-	CASSPTGGYLQETQYF	TGTGCCAGCAGCCCCACGGGGGGCTACCTACAAGAGACCCAGTACTTC
TRBV30	-	TRBJ2-5	-	CAWSPGDWNRETQYF	TGTGCCTGGAGTCCGGGGGACTGGAATAGGGAGACCCAGTACTTC
TRBV2	-	TRBJ2-5	-	CASSAFQQETQYF	TGTGCCAGCAGTGCGTTCCAGCAAGAGACCCAGTACTTC
TRBV19	-	TRBJ1-1	TRBD1	CASSIAQGTVRTEAFF	TGTGCCAGTAGTATAGCCCAGGGGACAGTCCGAACTGAAGCTTTCTTT
TRBV7-3	-	TRBJ2-3	TRBD1	CASSPTTGSTDTQYF	TGTGCCAGCAGCCCGACGACAGGGAGCACAGATACGCAGTATTTT
TRBV30	-	TRBJ1-2	TRBD1	CAWVTGGGYGYTF	TGTGCCTGGGTGACAGGGGGTGGCTATGGCTACACCTTC
TRBV19	-	TRBJ2-5	TRBD1	CATRDTGAPQETQYF	TGTGCCACTAGAGACACAGGGGCCCCCCAAGAGACCCAGTACTTC
TRBV14	-	TRBJ2-7	TRBD2	CASSQDRVVAGASYEQYF	TGTGCCAGCAGCCAAGATCGGGTGGTAGCGGGGGCCTCCTACGAGCAGTACTTC
TRBV28	-	TRBJ2-1	-	CASSFSSDEQFF	TGTGCCAGCAGTTTTTCGAGCGATGAGCAGTTCTTC
TRBV10-3	-	TRBJ2-2	TRBD2	CATPKGPSGAPTNTGELFF	TGTGCCACCCCGAAGGGGCCTAGCGGGGCCCCTACGAACACCGGGGAGCTGTTTTTT
TRBV5-1	-	TRBJ2-2	-	CASSLISAPLSTGELFF	TGCGCCAGCAGCTTGATTAGCGCCCCGTTAAGCACCGGGGAGCTGTTTTTT
TRBV30	once	TRBJ2-2	-	CAWYYSDTGELFF	TGTGCCTGGTACTATAGCGACACCGGGGAGCTGTTTTTT
TRBV24-1	-	TRBJ2-1	TRBD2	CATDTSGSNNEQFF	TGTGCCACCGATACTAGCGGGAGTAACAATGAGCAGTTCTTC
TRBV5-1	-	TRBJ1-2	-	CASTPRTSSNYGYTF	TGCGCCAGCACGCCCCGGACAAGCTCTAACTATGGCTACACCTTC
TRBV24-1	once	TRBJ2-1	TRBD1	CATSDPDRVVDNEQFF	TGTGCCACCAGTGATCCGGACAGGGTAGTGGACAATGAGCAGTTCTTC
TRBV6-5	-	TRBJ2-7	TRBD1	CASSAGQAYSYEQYF	TGTGCCAGCAGCGCGGGACAGGCATACTCCTACGAGCAGTACTTC
TRBV28	-	TRBJ2-7	-	CASRGEILNNYEQYF	TGTGCCAGCCGCGGGGAGATTCTGAACAACTACGAGCAGTACTTC
TRBV5-1	-	TRBJ1-1	-	CASSSQGKNTEAFF	TGCGCCAGCAGCTCACAGGGTAAAAACACTGAAGCTTTCTTT
TRBV5-5	-	TRBJ2-5	TRBD1	CASSSWDRKETQYF	TGTGCCAGCAGCTCCTGGGACAGGAAAGAGACCCAGTACTTC
TRBV5-6	-	TRBJ1-1	-	CASSFSVNTEAFF	TGTGCCAGCAGCTTTTCAGTGAACACTGAAGCTTTCTTT
TRBV3-1/TRBV3-2	-	TRBJ2-7	TRBD2	CASSDWGLAAYEQYF	TGTGCCAGCAGCGACTGGGGACTAGCTGCATACGAGCAGTACTTC
TRBV27	-	TRBJ1-1	-	CASTEQGPNTEAFF	TGTGCCAGCACCGAACAGGGTCCGAACACTGAAGCTTTCTTT
TRBV7-7	-	TRBJ2-2	-	CASSLTTNTGELFF	TGTGCTAGCAGCTTGACTACGAACACCGGGGAGCTGTTTTTT
TRBV27	-	TRBJ1-2	-	CASSRTGILYGYTF	TGTGCCAGCAGCAGAACAGGTATTCTCTATGGCTACACCTTC
TRBV5-4	-	TRBJ2-1	-	CASSPQGTYNEQFF	TGTGCCAGCAGCCCTCAAGGGACATACAATGAGCAGTTCTTC
TRBV7-9	-	TRBJ1-2	TRBD1	CASSLSGGWGYTF	TGTGCCAGCAGCTTGTCAGGGGGCTGGGGCTACACCTTC
TRBV27	-	TRBJ2-1	-	CASSSSRTGQISYNEQFF	TGTGCCAGCAGTTCAAGCCGTACAGGCCAGATCTCCTACAATGAGCAGTTCTTC
TRBV29-1	-	TRBJ2-7	-	CSVEVSDGTYEQYF	TGCAGCGTTGAAGTCTCAGATGGGACTTACGAGCAGTACTTC
TRBV10-1	-	TRBJ2-3	-	CASSEVITDTQYF	TGCGCCAGCAGTGAGGTCATCACAGATACGCAGTATTTT
TRBV14	-	TRBJ2-1	TRBD2	CASSQVLGTRRLNEQFF	TGTGCCAGCAGCCAAGTTTTGGGGACTAGGCGTCTCAATGAGCAGTTCTTC
TRBV19	-	TRBJ2-1	-	CASSIGGEYNEQFF	TGTGCCAGTAGTATAGGAGGAGAATACAATGAGCAGTTCTTC
TRBV11-3	once	TRBJ1-5	-	CASRPTREYQPQHF	TGTGCCAGCAGACCGACGCGGGAGTATCAGCCCCAGCATTTT
TRBV7-6	few	TRBJ2-7	TRBD2	CASSLSTSGGYEQYF	TGTGCCAGCAGCTTGTCGACTAGCGGGGGCTACGAGCAGTACTTC
TRBV7-2	-	TRBJ2-3	TRBD1	CASSSGTGRATDTQYF	TGTGCCAGCAGCTCGGGGACAGGGCGGGCTACAGATACGCAGTATTTT
TRBV24-1	-	TRBJ1-3	TRBD1	CATSDPRGSGNTIYF	TGTGCCACCAGTGACCCCAGGGGGAGTGGAAACACCATATATTTT
TRBV5-1	-	TRBJ1-2	-	CASSQDAGAYGYTF	TGCGCCAGCAGCCAAGACGCAGGGGCCTATGGCTACACCTTC
TRBV11-3	many	TRBJ2-7	TRBD2	CASSFGTSGTYEQYF	TGTGCCAGCAGCTTCGGGACTAGCGGGACGTACGAGCAGTACTTC